This entry concerns a single T cell receptor (beta chain). This record comes from a study of blood T cell repertoires in COVID-19. Overall study: Researchers got acute and convalescent COVID-19 samples from the United States, Italy and Spain. T cells, B-cell-depleted T cells, or PBMCs supplied cDNA or gDNA.

The CDR3 runs 13 residues. The germline V gene has CDR1 MNHEY and CDR2 SMNVEV (reference sequence). After removal of 3 bases from V and 12 bases from J, the junction contained 8 bases not matched to a gene. In the authors' workflow: Nucleated cell number was recorded as an estimate derived from reference gene primer amplification. The table came from immunoSEQ multiplex PCR; TCRdb's copy has only in-frame clones and leaves some out. V, J and clone size are those of that table, while D and trimming were read from the DNA. The data show about 210,000 clones, around 80% seen once. This TCR was recovered from a woman in her seventies with acute or convalescent COVID-19. This chain uses TRBV27 with TRBJ2-7; the match to TRBD1 covers 10 bases. Source material: peripheral blood. CDR3 nucleotides: TGTGCCAGCAGTTTCTCAGGACAGGGGGAGTCGTACTTC. Translation: CASSFSGQGESYF.